The TCR beta chain described here comes from a study of CD8 T cells in ankylosing spondylitis (dated by TCRdb to 2016 to 2017). As for the study more broadly: T cell receptor beta repertoires were profiled in healthy donors and ankylosing spondylitis patients so that disease-linked TCR variants could be found. The full study cohort was made up of approximately 24 ankylosing spondylitis patients and approximately 100 healthy donors. Peripheral blood was sampled, and synovial fluid was also collected from ankylosing spondylitis patients. Overall study results and their limits: A TCR beta motif made up of several highly homologous amino acid variants appeared to be characteristic of blood from ankylosing spondylitis patients. In peripheral blood, the disease-linked clones were found at relatively low frequencies and had a CD8+ phenotype. Some of the motif variants had been reported before in the synovial fluid and blood of reactive arthritis patients, a finding that suggests common disease-initiation mechanisms. The disease-linked clones were reported to be significantly enriched in matched synovial fluid samples from ankylosing spondylitis patients.

This clonotype has at least ten counts. It has no known antigen specificity. Per-base quality was not reported, and no clone a single base away is much larger than it. CDR1 and CDR2 are drawn from the germline V gene: SQVTM, ANQGSEA. Its CDR3 holds 14 amino acids, cysteine through phenylalanine. Only CDR3 DNA remains: 42 bases, in frame from the first base. At the junction V is shortened by 0 bases and J by 6 bases, with 12 bases in between. This sample was sequenced with an Illumina HiSeq 2500. Quantitative 5'-RACE with molecular barcodes was the method used to prepare the TCR beta libraries. In the original analysis: To identify disease-linked TCR variants, a new computational method was used, one built on a probabilistic model of VDJ rearrangement. In-frame beta chains were kept once TCRdb had trimmed the public reads at Q25 with fastp and called clones with MiXCR. Merged by CDR3 protein, the rows form single entries marked with the most common genes and DNA. It is TCRdb's table, rather than the study itself, that gives the V and J calls and clone size. The sample table shows 200,000 to 250,000 distinct CDR3 sequences, and roughly 8.2% are seen once. Roughly 4.9% of the sample is held by the ten biggest clonotypes.

The TCR was taken from a female donor with ankylosing spondylitis or in good health (not recorded which). The sequencing sample was made of blood, either unsorted or a sorted T cell fraction (not recorded which). The chain is assembled from TRBV29-1 and TRBJ2-1; no D gene call is confident. At the DNA level, the sequence is TGCAGCGTTGAAGATTTAATGACCCTCAATGAGCAGTTCTTC. This gives the protein CSVEDLMTLNEQFF.